The 20 T cell receptor beta chains presented below share a single source sample, sequenced in a study of CD8 T cells in ankylosing spondylitis. TCRdb used MiXCR to reprocess the 5' RACE reads, holding one entry per CDR3 protein. The table lists about 350,000 distinct CDR3 sequences, roughly 22% of them singletons, with around 12% in the top ten. Sequenced input: blood, either unsorted or a sorted T cell fraction (not recorded which). The receptors shown here come from a male donor with ankylosing spondylitis or in good health (not recorded which).

This clonotype showed up many times. The V call is TRBV24-1, the J call TRBJ1-1, with unresolved D. Germline-derived CDR1 and CDR2 are KGHDR and SFDVKD. The length of the CDR3 is 15 residues. Trimming took off 4 bases at V and 5 bases at J, with 16 bases between the two ends. The CDR3 is CATSDPYGVPTEAFF. DNA for the CDR3: TGTGCCACCAGTGACCCGTACGGGGTTCCGACTGAAGCTTTCTTT.

This clonotype came up many times. V gene TRBV12-3 or TRBV12-4 combines with J gene TRBJ2-7; no definite D call. Trimming cost V 5 bases and J 2 bases, with 10 bases left between them. There are 13 residues in the CDR3. This chain's CDR3 is CASSLRSPYEQYF. Here the CDR3 DNA reads TGTGCCAGCAGTCTGCGTAGTCCCTACGAGCAGTACTTC.

The chain links TRBV15 to TRBJ2-7, with D tentatively TRBD2 (5 bases). The CDR3 loop spans 14 amino acids. Germline V gives CDR1 LNHNV, CDR2 YYDKDF (reference sequence). V lost 3 bases, J lost 5 bases, and 14 bases lay in between. The CDR3 DNA follows: TGTGCCACCAGCAGGCGATCGGACGGGAACGAGCAGTACTTC. Translated: CATSRRSDGNEQYF.

V and J are TRBV2 and TRBJ2-1; 8 bases align to TRBD2. Germline lookup yields CDR1 SNHLY and CDR2 FYNNEI. The CDR3 covers 15 residues. Unmatched junction bases numbered 5, after V lost 3 bases and J lost 4 bases. The CDR3 here is CASSDSLAEYNEQFF. DNA of the CDR3: TGTGCCAGCAGTGACTCACTAGCGGAATACAATGAGCAGTTCTTC. Full variable domain (remainder filled in from reference TRBV2 and TRBJ2-1): EPEVTQTPSHQVTQMGQEVILRCVPISNHLYFYWYRQILGQKVEFLVSFYNNEISEKSEIFDDQFSVERPDGSNFTLKIRSTKLEDSAMYFCASSDSLAEYNEQFFGPGTRLTVL.

The gene calls are TRBV11-2 and TRBJ1-2; possibly TRBD1 for D (6 bases). This CDR3 has 14 amino acids. The germline CDR1 and CDR2 sequences are SGHAT and FQNNGV. Deletions cut 2 bases from V and 3 bases from J, with 10 bases between. CDR3 DNA sequence: TGTGCCAGCAGCTTATTTGCAGGGGACTATGGCTACACCTTC. Translated: CASSLFAGDYGYTF.

This clonotype was counted between two and nine times. The genes are TRBV12-3 or TRBV12-4 and TRBJ2-1; 14 nucleotides align to TRBD2. V lost 10 bases to trimming and J lost 3 bases; unmatched junction nucleotides: 8. The CDR3 covers 16 residues. The CDR3 here is CATRTSGGKLYNEQFF. The CDR3 DNA is TGTGCCACCAGGACTAGCGGGGGGAAACTCTACAATGAGCAGTTCTTC.

This clonotype has more than one count but fewer than ten. The rearrangement joins TRBV10-2 to TRBJ2-5; D tentatively reads TRBD1 or TRBD2 (5 bases each). The V end lost 7 bases, the J end lost 5 bases, and 20 bases lay between the germline ends. Germline lookup yields CDR1 WSHSY and CDR2 SAAADI. This CDR3 region has 15 residues. As DNA, the CDR3 is TGCGCCAGCACGCTGGGACCGCCTGAGATCGAGACCCAGTACTTC. It yields the protein CASTLGPPEIETQYF.

This chain links TRBV27 with TRBJ1-1, with TRBD1 as a possible D gene (6 bases). The CDR3 loop spans 12 amino acids. Trimming pared 7 bases from V and 3 bases from J, leaving 9 bases between. The germline CDR1 and CDR2 sequences are MNHEY and SMNVEV (reference sequence). This chain's CDR3 is CASKGGDTEAFF. The CDR3 DNA reads TGTGCCAGCAAGGGGGGGGACACTGAAGCTTTCTTT.

The sample holds a few counts of this clonotype. The chain recombines TRBV27 with TRBJ2-1; D possibly corresponds to TRBD2 (6 bases). Trimming shortened V by 5 bases and J by 7 bases, and 9 bases separated the two germline ends. Looked up from germline, CDR1 is MNHEY and CDR2 is SMNVEV (reference sequence). There are 12 residues in the CDR3. The CDR3 spells CASSPGVNEQFF. In nucleotides, the CDR3 is TGTGCCAGCAGTCCGGGGGTAAATGAGCAGTTCTTC.

The chain recombines TRBV27 with TRBJ2-5, with D possibly TRBD2 on 7 matching bases. The CDR3 length is 13 residues. The germline V gene encodes CDR1 MNHEY and CDR2 SMNVEV (reference sequence). Trimming removed 8 bases at V and 5 bases at J, with 15 bases between. This chain's CDR3 is CASSPWGGETQYF. The CDR3, as DNA: TGTGCCAGCTCCCCATGGGGGGGCGAGACCCAGTACTTC.

This chain uses TRBV20-1 with TRBJ2-5, with 9 bases fitting TRBD2. Germline values: CDR1 DFQATT, CDR2 SNEGSKA (reference sequence). CDR3 size: 15 residues. V lost 1 base to trimming and J lost 2 bases; unmatched junction nucleotides: 5. The CDR3 reads CSARGGTSLQETQYF. The CDR3 coding sequence is TGCAGTGCTAGAGGTGGGACTAGCTTACAAGAGACCCAGTACTTC.

J is TRBJ2-1 and V is TRBV21-1; the DNA was not used to check the table's D call, TRBD1. TRBV21-1 counts as a pseudogene. This CDR3 has 14 amino acids. The CDR3 is CASSKTAQSNEQFF. CDR3 DNA sequence: TGTGCCAGCAGCAAAACCGCCCAGTCCAATGAGCAGTTCTTC.

J is TRBJ2-7 and V is TRBV5-5; D is tentatively TRBD1 or TRBD2 (7 bases each). The CDR3 is made up of 14 amino acids. CDR1 is SGHKS and CDR2 is YYEKEE in the germline V gene (reference sequence). V lost 0 bases to trimming and J lost 3 bases, with 10 bases between them. As DNA, the CDR3 is TGTGCCAGCAGCTTGGCAGGGGGGGTCTACGAGCAGTACTTC. The encoded protein is CASSLAGGVYEQYF. Combining the CDR3 with reference TRBV5-5 and TRBJ2-7 gives the whole variable domain DAGVTQSPTHLIKTRGQQVTLRCSPISGHKSVSWYQQVLGQGPQFIFQYYEKEERGRGNFPDRFSARQFPNYSSELNVNALLLGDSALYLCASSLAGGVYEQYFGPGTRLTVT.

This clonotype occurred a few times. The CDR3 bases are TGTGCCAGCAGCGTAGAGAGCGCAGAGAACACCGGGGAGCTGTTTTTT. Amino acid sequence: CASSVESAENTGELFF. This chain joins TRBV9 and TRBJ2-2, with no clear D. CDR3 length: 16 residues. Germline V lookup: CDR1 SGDLS, CDR2 YYNGEE. Between the trimmed V and J ends, which lost 0 bases and 1 base, there was a span of 10 bases.

The V and J genes are TRBV3-1 and TRBJ2-5, with 7 positions matching TRBD1. Per the germline V gene, CDR1 is LGHDT and CDR2 is YNNKEL (reference sequence). Germline trimming cut 0 bases from V and 2 bases from J; bases unmatched to any gene: 0. This CDR3 is built from 14 residues. The CDR3 DNA follows: TGTGCCAGCAGCCAAGAGACAGGGCAAGAGACCCAGTACTTC. Translation gives CASSQETGQETQYF.

A few counts support this clonotype. J is TRBJ2-1 and V is TRBV27; perhaps TRBD2 as D (6 bases). The CDR3 sequence is 14 residues long. V lost 2 bases and J 11 bases, leaving 16 bases between the germline ends. Germline V gene sequence: CDR1 MNHEY, CDR2 SMNVEV (reference sequence). Here the CDR3 DNA reads TGTGCCAGCAGTTTAGGGACTTCCAGTCCCAAGCAGTTCTTC. Its translation: CASSLGTSSPKQFF.

This clonotype was counted a few times. V and J are TRBV12-3 or TRBV12-4 and TRBJ2-7; 11 bases line up with TRBD2. The CDR3 is made up of 14 amino acids. The trim removed 6 bases at V and 3 bases at J, leaving 4 bases unmatched. CDR3 in amino acids: CASSHGLAGYEQYF. The DNA for the CDR3 is TGTGCCAGCAGCCACGGACTAGCGGGCTACGAGCAGTACTTC.

This clonotype has just a few counts. The chain carries TRBV4-1 and TRBJ2-6; D ambiguous. This CDR3 has 13 residues. The V and J ends lost 6 bases and 4 bases respectively, with 7 bases between them. Germline V gives CDR1 MGHRA, CDR2 YSYEKL. The CDR3 nucleotides are TGCGCCAGCAGGTCAGGAGGGGCCAACGTCCTGACTTTC. The encoded protein is CASRSGGANVLTF.

Concerning this clonotype: One junction end disagrees with the germline gene, perhaps due to a read error. The gene calls are TRBV7-2 and TRBJ2-1, with no clear D. The V gene's germline CDR1 is SGHTA and CDR2 FQGNSA. CDR3 length: 15 residues. The CDR3 here is CVSSLGWYGYNEQFF. The CDR3 DNA sequence: TGTGTCAGCAGCTTAGGATGGTACGGTTACAATGAGCAGTTCTTC. The full variable domain, its missing parts supplied by reference TRBV7-2 and TRBJ2-1, is GAGVSQSPSNKVTEKGKDVELRCDPISGHTALYWYRQSLGQGLEFLIYFQGNSAPDKSGLPSDRFSAERTGGSVSTLTIQRTQQEDSAVYLCVSSLGWYGYNEQFFGPGTRLTVL.

This clonotype was counted a few times. The rearrangement links TRBV10-2 to TRBJ2-3; a possible D gene is TRBD2 (6 bases). CDR1 is WSHSY and CDR2 is SAAADI in the germline V gene. The V gene lost 6 bases and the J gene lost 9 bases, with 10 bases spanning the gap. The CDR3 loop spans 11 amino acids. CDR3 region: CASRDYRTQYF. The CDR3 nucleotides are TGCGCCAGCAGGGACTACAGGACGCAGTATTTT.